These T cell receptor beta chains were read from a single sample in a study of T cell changes during pregnancy in multiple sclerosis. Clones were read by immunoSEQ multiplex PCR, and TCRdb kept only the in-frame ones, dropping some. The table has almost 40,000 clones, approximately 89% seen once. The input for sequencing was CD4+ T cells from peripheral blood mononuclear cells, taken in the second trimester of pregnancy. The receptors shown here come from a female donor in good health, enrolled as a control in a pregnancy study. Both conserved end residues are part of each CDR3. A D gene is named only where the DNA matches it firmly. Clone size is shown for a subset of rows, as once, few, many or a class of expanded clone.

size	V	J	D	DNA	CDR3
.	TRBV29-1	TRBJ1-2	TRBD1	TGCAGCGTTCAGCTGCTGGGACAGGGGGTAGGTGGCTACACCTTC	CSVQLLGQGVGGYTF
.	TRBV19	TRBJ1-6	.	TGTGCCAGTAGTATAGAGGGGACACTCTATAATTCACCCCTCCACTTT	CASSIEGTLYNSPLHF
.	TRBV4-1	TRBJ1-4	.	TGCGCCAGCAGCCAAGATTGGGCCACCCGCACTAATGAAAAACTGTTTTTT	CASSQDWATRTNEKLFF
.	TRBV2	TRBJ1-2	.	TGTGCCAGCACGGGGGGGCGGTACTATGGCTACACCTTC	CASTGGRYYGYTF
.	TRBV19	TRBJ2-3	TRBD2	TGTGCCAGTAGGGCCCGGCGGGGGGTAGGCGCAGATACGCAGTATTTT	CASRARRGVGADTQYF
.	TRBV23-1	TRBJ2-6	TRBD1	TGCGCCAGCAGTCATAGGGGGGACAGGGACTCCTCTGGGGCCAACGTCCTGACTTTC	CASSHRGDRDSSGANVLTF
.	TRBV30	TRBJ1-2	.	TGTGCCTGGAGTTTTGCGGAGACCGGCTACACCTTC	CAWSFAETGYTF
.	TRBV7-9	TRBJ1-1	.	TGTGCCAGCAGGCCGCCCGGTTTCTCGGGCACTGAAGCTTTCTTT	CASRPPGFSGTEAFF
.	TRBV5-1	TRBJ1-4	.	TGCGCCAGCAGCTTGAGGTCAGGGATGACGACTAATGAAAAACTGTTTTTT	CASSLRSGMTTNEKLFF
.	TRBV18	TRBJ1-2	TRBD1	TGTGCCAGCTCAACGGACAGGGGAAACTCCTATGGCTACACCTTC	CASSTDRGNSYGYTF
.	TRBV4-2	TRBJ2-1	TRBD1	TGTGCCAGCAGCTCGCCGGGACAGGGTTCGTGGGAGCAGTTCTTC	CASSSPGQGSWEQFF
few	TRBV7-2	TRBJ1-5	.	TGTGCCAGCAGAGAAAACAGCCATCAGCCCCAGCATTTT	CASRENSHQPQHF
.	TRBV18	TRBJ2-3	TRBD2	TGTGCCAGCTCACCACCGTCTAGCGGGGGGGCAGATACGCAGTATTTT	CASSPPSSGGADTQYF
.	TRBV4-2	TRBJ2-1	TRBD1	TGTGCCAGCAGCAGGGACAGGGAGTTCTACAATGAGCAGTTCTTC	CASSRDREFYNEQFF
.	TRBV13	TRBJ1-1	.	TGTGCCAGCAGCTTGAGAGGCGGGCGACCCACTGAAGCTTTCTTT	CASSLRGGRPTEAFF
.	TRBV5-5	TRBJ1-3	.	TGTGCCAGCAGCTTGTTAACAGGGATGGGAAACACCATATATTTT	CASSLLTGMGNTIYF
.	TRBV2	TRBJ1-1	.	TGTGCCAGCAGCGGACAGAGCATGAACACTGAAGCTTTCTTT	CASSGQSMNTEAFF